Following are 17 T cell receptor beta chains from one sample sequenced in a study of CD8 T cells in ankylosing spondylitis. TCRdb analysed the 5' RACE reads with MiXCR anew, one entry per CDR3 protein. The sample includes 100,000 to 150,000 distinct CDR3 sequences, 9.5% to 12% of them seen just once. The sample taken for sequencing was blood, either unsorted or a sorted T cell fraction (not recorded which). Receptor source: a female donor with ankylosing spondylitis or in good health (not recorded which).

The chain couples TRBV28 to TRBJ1-2; a weak D match, TRBD1 (5 bases). V dropped 2 bases and J dropped 2 bases, with 18 bases sitting between them. Per germline, CDR1 MDHEN and CDR2 SYDVKM. This CDR3 spans 17 amino acids. The CDR3 DNA sequence: TGTGCCAGCAGTTTAAAAGGGTTTGTCGGGGGAAACTATGGCTACACCTTC. This sequence encodes CASSLKGFVGGNYGYTF.

This clonotype has only a few counts. This may arise from a read error, as a much more abundant clone is one base away. This rearrangement joins TRBV5-1 to TRBJ1-1, with D possibly matching TRBD1 (5 bases). This CDR3 has 14 amino acids. V was trimmed by 1 base and J by 5 bases, leaving 12 bases between them. The germline V gene encodes CDR1 SGHRS and CDR2 YFSETQ. The CDR3 DNA is TGCGCCAGCAGCTTGTGGTCCGGGGCGACTGAAGCTTTCTTT. Its translation is CASSLWSGATEAFF. The entire variable domain, with the rest obtained from reference TRBV5-1 and TRBJ1-1, is as follows: KAGVTQTPRYLIKTRGQQVTLSCSPISGHRSVSWYQQTPGQGLQFLFEYFSETQRNKGNFPGRFSGRQFSNSRSEMNVSTLELGDSALYLCASSLWSGATEAFFGQGTRLTVV.

This clonotype was recorded at least ten times. CDR3 sequence (DNA): TGCGCCAGCAGCGCGGGACAGGGCGACATTAGCAATCAGCCCCAGCATTTT. As protein: CASSAGQGDISNQPQHF. The rearrangement uses TRBV5-1 and TRBJ1-5; 9 positions agree with TRBD1. CDR1 is SGHRS, CDR2 YFSETQ, per germline. The CDR3 spans 17 residues. V lost 4 bases to trimming and J lost 0 bases; unmatched junction nucleotides: 8. Full variable domain (missing parts from reference TRBV5-1 and TRBJ1-5): KAGVTQTPRYLIKTRGQQVTLSCSPISGHRSVSWYQQTPGQGLQFLFEYFSETQRNKGNFPGRFSGRQFSNSRSEMNVSTLELGDSALYLCASSAGQGDISNQPQHFGDGTRLSIL.

This clonotype was counted many times. This chain links TRBV28 with TRBJ2-1; 9 positions match TRBD1. The CDR3 is made up of 15 amino acids. Germline CDR1 and CDR2: MDHEN and SYDVKM. Trimming took 4 bases from V and 8 from J; bases not matched to a gene: 9. The CDR3 DNA sequence: TGTGCCAGCAGTTCCCCCGGGACAGGGTTATATGAGCAGTTCTTC. Protein sequence: CASSSPGTGLYEQFF.

This clonotype has ten or more counts. V gene TRBV20-1 combines with J gene TRBJ2-3; tentative D call: TRBD2 (5 bases). V lost 3 bases and J lost 7, with 20 bases in between. The germline CDR1 and CDR2 sequences are DFQATT and SNEGSKA (reference sequence). The CDR3 is 15 residues long. The CDR3 is CSARWRSAGGNTQYF. The CDR3 region has the DNA TGCAGTGCTAGGTGGCGGTCGGCCGGAGGAAATACGCAGTATTTT.

The chain is built from TRBV23-1 and TRBJ2-7; 8 positions agree with TRBD1. TRBV23-1 is marked as an open reading frame, function uncertain. The CDR3 extends over 15 amino acids. V shed 4 bases and J 4 bases; nucleotides not matched to a gene: 9. The CDR3 reads CASSRPRTGIYEQYF. CDR3 coding DNA: TGCGCCAGCAGTCGACCCCGGACAGGGATTTACGAGCAGTACTTC.

J is TRBJ2-2 and V is TRBV10-3; 11 nucleotides align to TRBD1. V lost 6 bases and J lost 6; bases outside the gene matches: 6. The CDR3 spans 15 residues. From germline, CDR1 is ENHRY and CDR2 SYGVKD. The DNA for the CDR3 is TGTGCCATCAGGGGGGACAGGGGGGACGCCGGGGAGCTGTTTTTT. This encodes CAIRGDRGDAGELFF.

This clonotype was recorded at least ten times. This chain joins TRBV6-6 and TRBJ2-2; possible D gene TRBD1, 5 bases. V lost 8 bases and J lost 1, with 8 bases in between. The CDR3 runs to 13 residues. Germline CDR1 and CDR2: MNHNY and SVGAGI (reference sequence). CDR3 protein: CASDRQNTGELFF. CDR3 sequence (DNA): TGTGCCAGCGACAGACAGAACACCGGGGAGCTGTTTTTT.

This clonotype was counted ten times or more. The gene calls are TRBV20-1 and TRBJ2-5; TRBD1 might be the D (5 bases). Germline V gene lookup returns CDR1 DFQATT and CDR2 SNEGSKA (reference sequence). Trimming removed 4 bases at V and 0 bases at J, with 9 bases between. This CDR3 is built from 13 residues. The CDR3 region is CSAIQGNQETQYF. DNA of the CDR3: TGCAGTGCTATCCAGGGAAACCAAGAGACCCAGTACTTC.

This clonotype was seen repeatedly, ten times or more. This chain connects TRBV7-2 to TRBJ2-3; no clear D. V shed 3 bases and J shed 6 bases, with 7 bases lying between them. Per the germline V gene, CDR1 is SGHTA and CDR2 is FQGNSA. This CDR3 has 12 residues. The CDR3 region is CASSFLRDTQYF. For the CDR3, the DNA is TGTGCCAGCAGCTTTCTCAGGGATACGCAGTATTTT.

This clonotype was observed many times. V is TRBV6-1 and J is TRBJ2-3; 8 nucleotides agree with TRBD1. The CDR3 is 15 amino acids. The J segment lost 5 bases and the V segment lost 7 bases, leaving 11 bases of the junction unmatched. Per germline, CDR1 MNHNS and CDR2 SASEGT. CDR3 coding DNA: TGTGCCAGCAAAGGACAGGGAACGGTTGGAGATACGCAGTATTTT. Protein sequence: CASKGQGTVGDTQYF.

The sample holds many counts of this clonotype. The rearrangement links TRBV19 to TRBJ1-5; no clear D gene. Trimming pared 4 bases from V and 7 bases from J, leaving 11 bases between. There are 13 residues in the CDR3. Germline V CDR1 and CDR2: LNHDA, SQIVND (reference sequence). This chain's CDR3 is CASSSEYKQPQHF. The CDR3 DNA sequence: TGTGCCAGTAGTAGTGAGTATAAACAGCCCCAGCATTTT.

At least ten counts were recorded for this clonotype. The chain carries TRBV4-1 and TRBJ1-6; no definite D call. From germline, CDR1 is MGHRA and CDR2 YSYEKL. V lost 8 bases, J lost 6 bases, and 14 bases lay in between. The CDR3 contains 14 residues. This CDR3 reads CASGEVSLNSPLHF. DNA of the CDR3: TGCGCCAGCGGGGAGGTGAGCCTTAATTCACCCCTCCACTTT.

In this sample, this clonotype turned up many times. V is TRBV30 and J is TRBJ2-4, with a weak D call TRBD1 (5 bases). Trimming took 3 bases from V and 8 from J, leaving 11 bases between them. The CDR3 has 12 residues. In germline, CDR1 is GTSNPN, CDR2 SVGIG (reference sequence). The CDR3 DNA reads as TGTGCCTGGAGCGACAGTTGGGACATTCAGTACTTC. This codes for CAWSDSWDIQYF.

In its sample, this clonotype was seen many times. The genes are TRBV7-6 and TRBJ1-6, with D perhaps matching TRBD1 (5 bases). The CDR3 consists of 14 residues. V lost 4 bases and J lost 8, with 12 bases in between. Germline CDR1 SGHVS, CDR2 FNYEAQ. CDR3 sequence: CASSSTASDSPLHF. The CDR3 region has the DNA TGTGCCAGCAGCTCGACAGCCTCAGATTCACCCCTCCACTTT.

This clonotype has a count of ten or more. V usage is TRBV27 and J usage is TRBJ2-1; D might be TRBD2 (6 bases). The V end was cut by 8 bases, the J end by 0 bases, with 14 bases between. Germline values: CDR1 MNHEY, CDR2 SMNVEV (reference sequence). The CDR3 totals 15 residues. CDR3 amino acids: CASVEGSGSYNEQFF. In DNA form, the CDR3 reads TGTGCCAGCGTGGAAGGTAGCGGCTCCTACAATGAGCAGTTCTTC.

This clonotype showed up many times. The rearrangement joins TRBV24-1 to TRBJ2-7, with 8 bases lining up with TRBD1. Germline V gene sequence: CDR1 KGHDR, CDR2 SFDVKD. V trimming: 0 bases; J trimming: 0 bases; junction bases outside the gene matches: 9. CDR3 length: 18 residues. The CDR3 reads CATSDLGLWDRSSYEQYF. CDR3 bases: TGTGCCACCAGTGATTTGGGGTTATGGGACAGGAGCTCCTACGAGCAGTACTTC.